The rows below give T cell receptor beta chains drawn from one sample of a study of blood T cells in healthy people across ages. TCRdb used MiXCR to reprocess the 5' RACE reads, holding one entry per CDR3 protein. The sample yields about 1.4 million distinct CDR3 sequences, approximately 60% seen once. The sequenced sample was blood. The receptors stem from a man between 18 and 35 years old in good health. Both conserved end residues are part of each CDR3. The D gene is left open where the match is weak. Clone size appears in some rows only: once, few, many, or a class for an expanded clone.

v_gene: TRBV12-3/TRBV12-4; abundance: .; j_gene: TRBJ2-2; d_gene: .; CDR3aa: CASTTLGTGELFF; CDR3nt: TGTGCCAGCACTACTCTTGGCACCGGGGAGCTGTTTTTT
v_gene: TRBV12-3/TRBV12-4; abundance: few; j_gene: TRBJ2-3; d_gene: .; CDR3aa: CASSLASQGASGNTDTQYF; CDR3nt: TGTGCCAGCAGTTTAGCGTCCCAGGGGGCTAGCGGAAACACAGATACGCAGTATTTT
v_gene: TRBV4-1; abundance: .; j_gene: TRBJ2-3; d_gene: TRBD2; CDR3aa: CASSQGKGLAVLDTQYF; CDR3nt: TGCGCCAGCAGCCAAGGAAAAGGCCTAGCGGTTTTAGATACGCAGTATTTT
v_gene: TRBV20-1; abundance: .; j_gene: TRBJ2-3; d_gene: TRBD2; CDR3aa: CSAIAGREGQDTQYF; CDR3nt: TGCAGTGCTATAGCGGGGCGGGAGGGGCAAGATACGCAGTATTTT
v_gene: TRBV7-2; abundance: .; j_gene: TRBJ2-7; d_gene: TRBD1; CDR3aa: CASSLHPLERGLYYEQYF; CDR3nt: TGTGCCAGCAGCTTACACCCCTTAGAGAGGGGGCTTTACTACGAGCAGTACTTC
v_gene: TRBV6-5; abundance: few; j_gene: TRBJ2-3; d_gene: .; CDR3aa: CASSRTRDTQYF; CDR3nt: TGTGCCAGCAGTCGTACCCGGGATACGCAGTATTTT
v_gene: TRBV7-9; abundance: .; j_gene: TRBJ2-3; d_gene: TRBD2; CDR3aa: CASSWGLAGATDTQYF; CDR3nt: TGTGCCAGCAGCTGGGGACTAGCGGGGGCCACAGATACGCAGTATTTT
v_gene: TRBV29-1; abundance: .; j_gene: TRBJ2-2; d_gene: .; CDR3aa: CSVLTGKGNTGELFF; CDR3nt: TGCAGCGTTCTTACAGGGAAAGGGAACACCGGGGAGCTGTTTTTT
v_gene: TRBV11-2; abundance: .; j_gene: TRBJ2-7; d_gene: TRBD2; CDR3aa: CASSSLSGTLYEQYF; CDR3nt: TGTGCCAGCAGCTCTCTTAGCGGGACTCTGTACGAGCAGTACTTC
v_gene: TRBV7-9; abundance: .; j_gene: TRBJ2-2; d_gene: .; CDR3aa: CASSLEGNPRDYTGELFF; CDR3nt: TGTGCCAGCAGCTTAGAGGGGAATCCCAGAGACTACACCGGGGAGCTGTTTTTT
v_gene: TRBV5-1; abundance: .; j_gene: TRBJ2-5; d_gene: TRBD2; CDR3aa: CASSLEGRLSGGSETQYF; CDR3nt: TGCGCCAGCAGCTTGGAGGGGCGACTAAGCGGGGGCTCGGAGACCCAGTACTTC
v_gene: TRBV12-3/TRBV12-4; abundance: once; j_gene: TRBJ2-1; d_gene: .; CDR3aa: CASSSQSEGEQFF; CDR3nt: TGTGCCAGCAGTTCCCAGTCGGAGGGTGAGCAGTTCTTC
v_gene: TRBV7-6; abundance: few; j_gene: TRBJ2-3; d_gene: TRBD1; CDR3aa: CASSAEAGTGLYTQYF; CDR3nt: TGTGCCAGCAGCGCAGAGGCCGGGACAGGGCTATATACGCAGTATTTT
v_gene: TRBV7-2; abundance: few; j_gene: TRBJ2-7; d_gene: .; CDR3aa: CASNNWSEQYF; CDR3nt: TGTGCCAGCAACAATTGGTCTGAGCAGTACTTC
v_gene: TRBV20-1; abundance: few; j_gene: TRBJ2-7; d_gene: .; CDR3aa: CSARNGEPYEQYF; CDR3nt: TGCAGTGCTAGGAACGGGGAACCATACGAGCAGTACTTC
v_gene: TRBV5-1; abundance: .; j_gene: TRBJ2-1; d_gene: TRBD2; CDR3aa: CASSGGLAINNEQFF; CDR3nt: TGCGCCAGCAGCGGGGGACTAGCGATCAACAATGAGCAGTTCTTC
v_gene: TRBV9; abundance: .; j_gene: TRBJ2-3; d_gene: .; CDR3aa: CASSVRGQSSTDTQYF; CDR3nt: TGTGCCAGCAGCGTACGAGGGCAGTCTAGCACAGATACGCAGTATTTT
v_gene: TRBV7-2; abundance: few; j_gene: TRBJ1-1; d_gene: .; CDR3aa: CASSNRRGFTEAFF; CDR3nt: TGTGCCAGCAGCAATCGCCGGGGATTCACTGAAGCTTTCTTT
v_gene: TRBV9; abundance: few; j_gene: TRBJ2-3; d_gene: TRBD2; CDR3aa: CASSLPGGTDTQYF; CDR3nt: TGTGCCAGCAGCCTGCCGGGGGGGACAGATACGCAGTATTTT
v_gene: TRBV6-6; abundance: .; j_gene: TRBJ2-3; d_gene: .; CDR3aa: CASSSNSGYTQYF; CDR3nt: TGTGCCAGCAGTTCCAATAGCGGATATACGCAGTATTTT
v_gene: TRBV27; abundance: .; j_gene: TRBJ2-7; d_gene: .; CDR3aa: CASKINRDLPYEQYF; CDR3nt: TGTGCCAGCAAAATAAACCGGGATCTACCCTACGAGCAGTACTTC
v_gene: TRBV20-1; abundance: .; j_gene: TRBJ2-7; d_gene: .; CDR3aa: CSAGVEGGWYEQYF; CDR3nt: TGCAGTGCTGGAGTAGAAGGGGGATGGTACGAGCAGTACTTC
v_gene: TRBV7-6; abundance: many; j_gene: TRBJ1-4; d_gene: .; CDR3aa: CASRAGATNEKLFF; CDR3nt: TGTGCCAGCAGGGCCGGAGCAACTAATGAAAAACTGTTTTTT